The clone carrying this TCR beta chain was counted ten times or more. The data were obtained in a study of spatial heterogeneity in lung cancer. V was trimmed by 3 bases and J by 5 bases, leaving 9 bases between them. Germline assignment: CDR1 SGDLS and CDR2 YYNGEE. This CDR3 region has 13 residues. The sample's time point: sample taken at primary tumor resection. The authors sequenced whole RNA from tumor, nontumor lung or frozen PBMC without sorting. TCRdb used MiXCR to reprocess the 5' RACE reads, holding one entry per CDR3 protein. Here the sample spans over 14,000 distinct CDR3 sequences, about a tenth being singletons.

This chain links TRBV9 with TRBJ2-1, with D possibly matching TRBD1 (5 bases). Sequencing used PBMCs, obtained at surgery. This receptor was taken from a female donor with early-stage non-small cell lung cancer. The CDR3 nucleotides read TGTGCCAGCAGCGGTACAGGTCACAATGAGCAGTTCTTC. This translates into CASSGTGHNEQFF.